Sequencing of this T cell receptor (beta chain) was carried out in a study of T cells in Graves' hyperthyroidism and ophthalmopathy. Amplified regions were TCR beta CDR3 sequences from RNA transcripts. During a first-round RT-PCR of the TCR CDR3, the HTBI primer set was used. TCRdb itself ran the multiplex PCR reads through MiXCR, one entry per CDR3 protein. Of more than 350,000 distinct CDR3 sequences in the sample, about 15% are singletons; the top ten hold roughly a third. Each diagnosis was grounded in clinical symptoms, serum thyroxine and TRAb, thyroid ultrasound, and orbital computed tomography. The blood sample predates any ophthalmopathy symptoms, coming from first hyperthyroidism diagnosis. This clonotype was observed at least ten times. Antigen specificity is unknown. The CDR3 is made up of 15 amino acids. J lost 7 bases, V lost 6 bases, and 12 bases had no gene match. Germline V gives CDR1 MNHEY, CDR2 SVGEGT.

General study results and limits: Most thyroid-expanded clonotypes above 0.001 were also found in blood.

This clonotype originated in a woman in her twenties or thirties with Graves' hyperthyroidism that later progressed to Graves' ophthalmopathy. V usage is TRBV6-2 or TRBV6-3 and J usage is TRBJ1-2, with TRBD1 identical over 9 bases. The source material was blood. CDR3 bases: TGTGCCAGCAGAGAGGTGGACAGGGGTGCTCGTGGCTACACCTTC. It yields the protein CASREVDRGARGYTF.